A selection of T cell receptor beta chains follows, all from one sample in a study of regulatory T cells in long-lasting Graves disease. TCRdb reprocessed the multiplex PCR reads via MiXCR and lists one record per CDR3 protein. The top ten hold around 21% of the sample, which has approximately 400,000 distinct CDR3 sequences, less than 25% seen once. Sequencing used peripheral blood mononuclear cells (PBMCs), obtained when the disease was refractory, from a patient treated with antithyroid drugs. The source is a female donor with Graves disease. The CDR3 runs from the conserved cysteine through the conserved F or W. The D gene is left open where the match is weak. A row's size may be missing; if present it is once, few, many or a size class.

v_call	clone_size	j_call	d_call	cdr3_aa	cdr3_nt
TRBV12-3/TRBV12-4	-	TRBJ1-2	-	CASSSAGAGPGYTF	TGTGCCAGCAGTTCTGCGGGGGCGGGCCCTGGCTACACCTTC
TRBV7-9	few	TRBJ2-5	-	CASSLAHGETQYF	TGTGCCAGCAGCTTAGCGCACGGGGAGACCCAGTACTTC
TRBV7-7	few	TRBJ2-5	-	CASSSLTGETQYF	TGTGCTAGCAGCTCCCTGACAGGAGAGACCCAGTACTTC
TRBV6-1	-	TRBJ2-3	TRBD2	CASSGLAGVSDTQYF	TGTGCCAGCAGCGGCCTAGCGGGAGTGAGTGATACGCAGTATTTT
TRBV19	-	TRBJ2-1	-	CATRGFGEQFF	TGTGCCACCCGGGGGTTCGGGGAGCAGTTCTTC
TRBV30	-	TRBJ2-7	-	CAWKATGRFYEQYF	TGTGCCTGGAAAGCGACAGGTCGGTTCTACGAGCAGTACTTC
TRBV19	-	TRBJ2-2	-	CASSNQGTGELFF	TGTGCCAGTAGTAATCAGGGGACCGGGGAGCTGTTTTTT
TRBV7-2	many	TRBJ2-7	-	CASSLYFSYEQYF	TGTGCCAGCAGCTTATACTTTTCCTACGAGCAGTACTTC
TRBV20-1	few	TRBJ1-6	-	CSARLAGREDSPLHF	TGCAGTGCTAGACTCGCGGGCAGGGAGGATTCACCCCTCCACTTT
TRBV4-2	-	TRBJ2-5	-	CASSHGGEGGTRETQYF	TGTGCCAGCAGCCACGGGGGCGAGGGAGGGACACGGGAGACCCAGTACTTC
TRBV20-1	many	TRBJ1-1	TRBD1	CSAKKAGGHTEAFF	TGCAGTGCTAAAAAAGCAGGGGGCCACACTGAAGCTTTCTTT
TRBV7-2	-	TRBJ1-4	-	CASSLVRKAANEKLFF	TGTGCCAGCAGCTTAGTCAGGAAAGCAGCTAATGAAAAACTGTTTTTT
TRBV6-1	few	TRBJ1-2	-	CASTPGLLYGYTF	TGTGCCAGCACGCCAGGCCTTCTCTATGGCTACACCTTC
TRBV7-6	many	TRBJ2-2	TRBD2	CASSSQTSGGTGELFF	TGTGCCAGCAGCTCCCAAACTTCGGGGGGGACCGGGGAGCTGTTTTTT